This record concerns one T cell receptor (beta chain) sequence. CDR1 and CDR2 (germline): SGDLS, YYNGEE. The CDR3 is 18 residues long. The V and J ends lost 6 bases and 4 bases, in that order; junction bases with no gene match: 15. The data were taken from a study of PD-1 blockade in classical Hodgkin lymphoma. The data were produced by immunoSEQ multiplex PCR, yet TCRdb's version contains in-frame clones alone and is incomplete. The sample carries roughly 96,000 clones, 89% recorded once. Brentuximab vedotin exposure varied among the patients, all of whom had relapsed after autologous stem cell transplantation. Best response was recorded as complete response, partial response or progressive disease.

J is TRBJ2-2 and V is TRBV9, with 10 positions matching TRBD2. Sequencing was performed on peripheral blood mononuclear cells (PBMCs), taken before the second cycle of nivolumab. This TCR came from a human donor with classical Hodgkin lymphoma. The CDR3 bases are TGTGCCAGCACTTCGGACCAGACCAGCGGGAGGGCCACCGGGGAGCTGTTTTTT. Its protein product is CASTSDQTSGRATGELFF.